This T cell receptor (beta chain) is from a study of blood T cell repertoires in COVID-19. Overall study context: Samples taken during acute and convalescent COVID-19 were collected in the United States, Italy and Spain. T cells, B-cell-depleted T cells, or PBMCs provided the cDNA or gDNA that served as material.

Original handling: From reference gene primer amplification, estimates of nucleated cell counts were derived. TCRdb keeps only in-frame clones here, not all; method: immunoSEQ multiplex PCR. D and trimming were read from the DNA, whereas the V and J calls and clone size are those reported in that table. The sample has roughly 80,000 clones, 88% seen once. The sequenced sample was peripheral blood. This clonotype was obtained from a human donor in a cohort sampled during active COVID-19.

CDR3 region: CASSFSGQIYYGYTF. DNA of the CDR3: TGTGCCAGCAGTTTCTCGGGACAAATTTACTATGGCTACACCTTC. V gene TRBV27 combines with J gene TRBJ1-2; possibly TRBD1 for D (6 bases). The CDR3 runs 15 residues. V was cut by 3 bases and J by 3 bases, with 14 bases left in between. Germline lookup yields CDR1 MNHEY and CDR2 SMNVEV (reference sequence).